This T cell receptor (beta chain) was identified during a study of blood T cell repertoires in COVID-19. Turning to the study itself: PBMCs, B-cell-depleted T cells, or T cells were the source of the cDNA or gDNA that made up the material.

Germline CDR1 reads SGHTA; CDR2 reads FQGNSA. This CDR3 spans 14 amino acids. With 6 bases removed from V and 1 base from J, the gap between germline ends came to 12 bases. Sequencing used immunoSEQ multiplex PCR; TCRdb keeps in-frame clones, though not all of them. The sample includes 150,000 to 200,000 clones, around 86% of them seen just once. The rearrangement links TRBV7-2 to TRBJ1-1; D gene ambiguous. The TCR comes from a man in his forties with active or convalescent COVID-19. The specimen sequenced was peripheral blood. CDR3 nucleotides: TGTGCCAGCAGACCAGCGCACACGAACACTGAAGCTTTCTTT. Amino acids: CASRPAHTNTEAFF.